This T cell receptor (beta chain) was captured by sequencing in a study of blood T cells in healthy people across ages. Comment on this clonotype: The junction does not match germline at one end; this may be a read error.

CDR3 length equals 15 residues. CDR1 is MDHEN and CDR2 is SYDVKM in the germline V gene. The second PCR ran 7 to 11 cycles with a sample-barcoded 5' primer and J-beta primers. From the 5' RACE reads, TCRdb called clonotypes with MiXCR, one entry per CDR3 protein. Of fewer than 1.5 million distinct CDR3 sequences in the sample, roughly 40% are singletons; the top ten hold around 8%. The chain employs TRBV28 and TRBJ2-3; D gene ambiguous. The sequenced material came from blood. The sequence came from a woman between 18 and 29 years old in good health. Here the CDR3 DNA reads TGTGCCAGCAGCTGGAGTAGGCCGAGCATAGATACGCAGTATTTT. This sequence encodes CASSWSRPSIDTQYF. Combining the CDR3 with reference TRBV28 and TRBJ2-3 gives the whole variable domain DVKVTQSSRYLVKRTGEKVFLECVQDMDHENMFWYRQDPGLGLRLIYFSYDVKMKEKGDIPEGYSVSREKKERFSLILESASTNQTSMYLCASSWSRPSIDTQYFGPGTRLTVL.